Reported below is one T cell receptor beta chain. Its antigen is unknown. No base quality values were provided; no much bigger clone lies one nucleotide off. The immunoSEQ Assay, a bias-controlled multiplex PCR, was used to amplify TCRbeta CDR3 regions from genomic DNA. Processing in the source paper ran as follows. The number of nucleated cells in each sample was estimated from the amplification of reference gene primers within the assay. Sequence reads were collapsed and filtered to measure the absolute abundance of every unique TCRbeta CDR3 rearrangement. For each sample, productive Simpson clonality was calculated as the square root of Simpson's diversity index over productive rearrangements. In its TCRdb copy, this immuneACCESS table keeps in-frame sequences only and misses some clones. Where compared with another copy, unresolved V genes explain less than half of these, and the others have no known cause. The V and J calls and the clone size are those of that table, but D and trimming were determined from the DNA. Present in this sample are some 250,000 clones, about 84% of which were seen just once. The top ten hold roughly an eighth of the sample.

The data derive from a study of blood T cell repertoires in COVID-19 (dated by TCRdb to 2018 to 2020). Regarding the study in general: Samples covering the acute and convalescent phases of COVID-19 were provided by collaborators in the United States, Italy and Spain. The prospective study material was composed of cDNA or gDNA derived from T cells, B-cell-depleted T cells, or PBMCs. The dataset comprised deeply sampled blood TCRbeta repertoires from subjects exposed to, actively infected with, or recovered from COVID-19. The repertoires were released in a freely available public database meant as a resource for research on the immune response to SARS-CoV-2. Samples came from the ongoing ImmuneRACE study (first 160 participants) plus 1,254 subjects from 6 global collaborators. The sample metadata nearly always contained a de-identified subject ID, COVID-19 status, age in years and sex. HLA class I and class II types, where available, came from metadata supplied by the sample provider rather than from assay-based typing.

The CDR3 runs 20 amino acids, cysteine and phenylalanine included. Left in the record is the CDR3 DNA by itself, 60 bases read in frame from the first base. The trim is 7 bases for V and 4 bases for J, with a gap of 29 bases between the germline ends. CDR1 and CDR2 are drawn from the germline V gene (reference sequence): SEHNR, FQNEAQ. The collaborating institutions used their own protocols to collect whole blood in K2EDTA tubes. Collaborator samples were shipped for TCRbeta analysis as frozen whole blood, isolated PBMCs, or DNA extracted from either sample type. Broad study findings and their caveats: The quantity of clinical and demographic metadata differed by source and by participant and was supplied without curation.

This receptor chain uses TRBV7-9 and TRBJ1-6, with no reliable assignment of the D segment. This clonotype originated in a man aged 80 or over with acute or convalescent COVID-19. The specimen sequenced was peripheral blood. Here the CDR3 is given as CASTFGEAGYNPTYNSPLHF. The nucleotides are TGTGCCAGCACCTTTGGGGAGGCCGGGTATAATCCCACGTATAATTCACCCCTCCACTTT.